This passage covers 29 T cell receptor beta chains from one sample sequenced in a study of tumor-infiltrating lymphocytes in primary liver carcinoma (dated by TCRdb to about 2017). TCRdb records Illumina HiSeq 2500 as the sequencer. Using a constant-region primer and ProtoScript II reverse transcriptase, TCRbeta-specific cDNA was reverse-transcribed from 500 to 650 ng total RNA. TCRbeta libraries were built with three nested multiplex PCR rounds, a slightly modified ARM-PCR procedure. Multiplex TRBV1-TRBV30 forward primers and a Cbeta reverse primer were used in the first two PCR rounds, each of which was run for approximately 11 cycles. TCRdb's own reprocessing of the public reads used fastp at Q25 and MiXCR and kept productive beta chains. A single entry per CDR3 protein holds the most common genes and DNA from its merged rows. The sample includes about 35,000 distinct CDR3 sequences, with 70% to 85% observed a single time. The ten largest clones represent roughly 16% of the sample.

Without any cell sorting, total RNA and DNA were extracted together from approximately 20-30 mg of bulk tissue using the AllPrep DNA/RNA mini kit. Sequencing was done on a sample of liver tumor tissue from sampling region 4. Interpreted using the paper, the cell subset or site label stands for: tumor region T4, right-lateral pole. Receptors were obtained from a man aged 35 to 55 with primary liver carcinoma and hepatitis B virus infection.

To note about this clonotype: The junction departs from the called germline gene at one end, perhaps through a read error. J is TRBJ2-7 and V is TRBV7-9; TRBD1 or TRBD2 may be the D gene (5 bases each). The CDR3 totals 13 residues. The germline V gene has CDR1 SEHNR and CDR2 FQNEAQ (reference sequence). The CDR3 reads CDSSLQEASEQYF. The CDR3 DNA follows: TGCGACAGCAGCTTACAGGAGGCCTCCGAGCAGTACTTC.

In regard to this clonotype: The junction departs from germline at one end; a sequencing error may be responsible. The gene calls are TRBV28 and TRBJ2-7; D is unresolved. CDR1 and CDR2 from the germline V gene are MDHEN and SYDVKM. The CDR3 length is 14 residues. The CDR3 loop is CASSFQVNSYKQYF. Written as DNA, the CDR3 is TGTGCCAGCAGTTTCCAGGTAAACTCCTACAAGCAATACTTC.

As regards this clonotype: One end of the junction fails to match germline, which may point to a read error. The DNA of the CDR3 is TGTGCCAGCAGTTACCAGGACATGGGGGAGCTGTGTTTT. This sequence encodes CASSYQDMGELCF. The chain uses TRBV6-5 and TRBJ2-2; either TRBD1 or TRBD2 may fit D (5 bases each). The germline V gene has CDR1 MNHEY and CDR2 SVGAGI. The CDR3 runs to 13 residues.

To note about this clonotype: The junction and the germline gene differ at one end; a read error may be behind it. This chain links TRBV5-1 with TRBJ2-6; tentatively, D is TRBD1 or TRBD2 (6 bases each). The CDR3 sequence is 15 residues long. The germline V gene has CDR1 SGHRS and CDR2 YFSETQ. The CDR3 DNA reads TGCGCCAACAGCTTGGAAAGCTCGGGGGCCAACGTCCTGTCTTTC. As protein: CANSLESSGANVLSF.

As concerns this clonotype: An end of the junction does not agree with germline; a read error may underlie this. The J gene is TRBJ2-7, the V gene TRBV5-4, with D perhaps given as TRBD1 or TRBD2 (5 bases each). CDR3 length: 15 amino acids. Germline assignment: CDR1 SGHNT and CDR2 YYREEE (reference sequence). CDR3 loop: CTSSTTGAGINEQYF. CDR3 bases: TGTACCAGCAGCACAACCGGGGCAGGGATCAACGAGCAGTACTTC.

As to this clonotype: A clone one base away is much larger, so this may be a read error. The chain employs TRBV19 and TRBJ2-2; D unresolved. The V and J ends lost 2 bases and 10 bases respectively, with 17 bases between them. Germline CDR1 and CDR2: LNHDA and SQIVND (reference sequence). This CDR3 is built from 15 residues. CDR3 in DNA: TGTGCCAGTAGTATACAAAGGGCAGGCATGGAGGAGCTGTTTTTT. Amino acid sequence: CASSIQRAGMEELFF.

As to this clonotype: The germline gene is not matched at one end of the junction; a read error may be the cause. The chain uses TRBV2 and TRBJ1-5, with 7 bases aligning to TRBD1. The germline V gene has CDR1 SNHLY and CDR2 FYNNEI. The CDR3 has 14 residues. This chain's CDR3 is CASSAVGGNQPQLF. CDR3 in DNA: TGTGCCAGTAGCGCGGTAGGGGGCAATCAGCCCCAGCTTTTT.

This clonotype has a count of ten or more. The J gene is TRBJ1-3, the V gene TRBV20-1, with TRBD1 matching 7 bases. Trimming removed 5 bases from V and 3 bases from J; junction bases left unmatched: 7. The CDR3 has 14 amino acids. The germline V gene has CDR1 DFQATT and CDR2 SNEGSKA (reference sequence). The chain's CDR3 is CSAPDRASGNTIYF. CDR3 DNA: TGCAGTGCTCCAGACAGGGCAAGTGGAAACACCATATATTTT.

This chain connects TRBV10-3 to TRBJ2-3; D remains unclear. This CDR3 contains 13 residues. Germline V gene data show CDR1 as ENHRY and CDR2 as SYGVKD. Trimming removed 4 bases from V and 2 bases from J, with 7 bases in between. This CDR3 reads CAISVRITDTQYF. The DNA for the CDR3 is TGTGCCATCAGTGTCAGGATCACAGATACGCAGTATTTT.

This clonotype was detected only once. A read error may produce the germline difference seen at one junction end. The chain is built from TRBV19 and TRBJ2-7, with 11 bases fitting TRBD2. CDR1 is LNHDA, CDR2 SQIVND, per germline (reference sequence). The CDR3 spans 14 residues. The chain's CDR3 is CTSSQLAGVYEQYF. The CDR3 bases are TGTACCAGTAGTCAACTAGCGGGGGTCTACGAGCAGTACTTC.

In this sample, this clonotype turned up once. This likely comes from a read error, as the CDR3 has no conserved phenylalanine or tryptophan at its end. The genes are TRBV29-1 and TRBJ2-2; perhaps D is TRBD1 or TRBD2 (5 bases each). The germline V gene has CDR1 SQVTM and CDR2 ANQGSEA. Trimming shortened V by 6 bases and J by 11 bases, and 16 bases separated the two germline ends. The CDR3 is 12 residues long. In nucleotides, the CDR3 is TGCAGCGTGCCTGAGGGGAGCGGAGAGCTGTTTTCC. It yields the protein CSVPEGSGELFS.

CDR3 protein: CASSRSGTEIQYF. The CDR3 DNA is TGTGCCAGTAGCCGAAGCGGGACAGAGATTCAGTACTTC. The genes are TRBV12-3 or TRBV12-4 and TRBJ2-5; D may correspond to TRBD1 or TRBD2 (7 bases each). The CDR3 has 13 amino acids. Trimming removed 9 bases at V and 11 bases at J, with 22 bases between.

This clonotype is classed as medium-sized. The rearrangement links TRBV5-6 to TRBJ2-6; D is ambiguous. This CDR3 has 17 residues. V was cut by 0 bases and J by 0 bases, with 10 bases left in between. The germline V gene encodes CDR1 SGHDT and CDR2 YYEEEE. This chain's CDR3 is CASSLVSVSSGANVLTF. Here the CDR3 DNA reads TGTGCCAGCAGCTTGGTCAGTGTATCCTCTGGGGCCAACGTCCTGACTTTC.

With respect to this clonotype: A junction boundary mismatches the germline segment, possibly from a read error. The V call is TRBV6-6, the J call TRBJ2-7, with D unclear. Germline assignment: CDR1 MNHNY and CDR2 SVGAGI (reference sequence). The CDR3 is 15 residues long. The CDR3 DNA reads TGTACCAGCATCGGATACAGATATTACTCCTACGAGCAGTACTTC. Protein sequence: CTSIGYRYYSYEQYF.

The rearrangement joins TRBV11-3 to TRBJ2-3; tentatively, D is TRBD2 (5 bases). The CDR3 runs 13 residues. Germline CDR1 SGHNT, CDR2 YENEEA. The germline V and J ends were trimmed by 3 bases and 14 bases, with 18 bases remaining between them. CDR3 residues: CASSLGSTDALYF. CDR3 nucleotides: TGTGCCAGCAGCTTGGGGAGCACAGATGCGCTGTATTTT.

A remark on this clonotype: Germline and junction disagree at one end, which may indicate a read error. This rearrangement joins TRBV11-1 to TRBJ2-2; D might be TRBD1 (6 bases). The CDR3 runs 13 residues. Germline V gene sequence: CDR1 SGHAT, CDR2 FQDESV (reference sequence). CDR3 amino acids: CASSFRDTGELSF. The CDR3 nucleotides read TGTGCAAGCAGCTTTAGGGACACCGGGGAGCTGTCTTTT.

The rearrangement joins TRBV5-5 to TRBJ2-2; no definite D call. CDR1 is SGHKS and CDR2 is YYEKEE in the germline V gene (reference sequence). Trimming removed 2 bases at V and 15 bases at J, with 20 bases between. The length of the CDR3 is 14 residues. CDR3 bases: TGTGCCAGCAGCTTTAACCCAAACACCGGAGAGTTGTTTTTT. Amino acid sequence: CASSFNPNTGELFF.

On this clonotype itself: The missing conserved phenylalanine or tryptophan at the end of this CDR3 makes a read error likely. V gene TRBV5-1 combines with J gene TRBJ2-1, with 8 bases fitting TRBD2. V shed 3 bases and J 5 bases; nucleotides not matched to a gene: 13. The germline V gene has CDR1 SGHRS and CDR2 YFSETQ. This CDR3 has 17 amino acids. The CDR3: CASSSSSRLASHNEQFI. The CDR3 nucleotides are TGCGCCAGCAGCTCCTCCTCCAGACTAGCGTCCCACAATGAGCAGTTCATC.

A note on this clonotype: Mismatch with germline at one junction end may stem from a read error. This chain uses TRBV24-1 with TRBJ1-1, with a tentative D call TRBD1 (5 bases). Germline lookup yields CDR1 KGHDR and CDR2 SFDVKD. The CDR3 has 15 amino acids. Written as DNA, the CDR3 is TGTGCCACCTGTGATTCCAGGGAGATTGGCACTGAAGCCTTCTTT. Its protein is CATCDSREIGTEAFF.

With respect to this clonotype: Lacking the conserved final phenylalanine or tryptophan, this CDR3 likely reflects a read error. The DNA is left out, because the CDR3 cannot be placed on it with certainty; the CDR3 is given as TCRdb lists it. The chain joins TRBV5-5 to TRBJ2-7; TRBD2 is the table's D call and was not checked against the DNA. The CDR3 sequence runs 16 residues, both termini included. Germline CDR1 and CDR2: SGHKS and YYEKEE (reference sequence). CDR3 sequence reads: CASSLVIGAGVWKQNL.

This clonotype was counted at least ten times. The chain has TRBV20-1 and TRBJ1-2, with TRBD1 identical over 7 bases. J lost 6 bases, V lost 0 bases, and 4 bases had no gene match. The CDR3 sequence is 13 residues long. Germline V gives CDR1 DFQATT, CDR2 SNEGSKA (reference sequence). DNA of the CDR3: TGCAGTGCTAGAGAAGGCGGACAGGATGGCTACACCTTC. Amino acids: CSAREGGQDGYTF.

This rearrangement joins TRBV11-2 to TRBJ2-3, with 8 bases fitting TRBD2. Germline V gives CDR1 SGHAT, CDR2 FQNNGV. The CDR3 runs to 16 residues. The CDR3 loop is CTNSSGLVGVADTQYF. The CDR3 DNA reads TGTACCAACAGTTCGGGACTAGTGGGAGTGGCAGATACGCAGTATTTT. Supplemented by reference TRBV11-2 and TRBJ2-3, the full variable domain reads EAGVAQSPRYKIIEKRQSVAFWCNPISGHATLYWYQQILGQGPKLLIQFQNNGVVDDSQLPKDRFSAERLKGVDSTLKIQPAKLEDSAVYLCTNSSGLVGVADTQYFGPGTRLTVL.

This clonotype was recorded once. This may stem from a read error, because a much larger clone lies one nucleotide away. The V call is TRBV7-6, the J call TRBJ2-7, with D perhaps matching TRBD1 (6 bases). The CDR3 has 12 amino acids. From germline, CDR1 is SGHVS and CDR2 FNYEAQ. CDR3: CACSNNRAEQYF. DNA for the CDR3: TGTGCCTGCAGCAACAACAGGGCCGAGCAGTACTTC.

This clonotype was counted once. Its ends do not fully match the called genes, so a read error is possible. This chain uses TRBV2 with TRBJ1-1, with D unresolved. Per the germline V gene, CDR1 is SNHLY and CDR2 is FYNNEI. This CDR3 has 14 residues. The CDR3 here is CACRILYGNTEAFF. The CDR3 DNA is TGTGCCTGCAGGATACTCTATGGTAACACTGAAGCTTTCTTT. Supplemented by reference TRBV2 and TRBJ1-1, the full variable domain reads EPEVTQTPSHQVTQMGQEVILRCVPISNHLYFYWYRQILGQKVEFLVSFYNNEISEKSEIFDDQFSVERPDGSNFTLKIRSTKLEDSAMYFCACRILYGNTEAFFGQGTRLTVV.

Points on this clonotype: This CDR3 fails to terminate in the conserved phenylalanine or tryptophan, so it likely reflects a read error. Because the CDR3's place on the DNA is in doubt, the DNA is left out and the CDR3 is given as listed by TCRdb. The V gene is TRBV4-2, the J gene TRBJ2-7; TRBD1, the D gene given by the table, was not confirmed from the DNA. The CDR3 numbers 11 amino acids, ends counted. CDR1 is LGHNA and CDR2 is YNFKEQ in the germline V gene. CDR3: CTSSHQGRQYL.

A word on this clonotype: A read error may account for a junction end that differs from germline. This sequence joins TRBV28 and TRBJ1-4; D not certain. CDR1 is MDHEN and CDR2 is SYDVKM in the germline V gene. CDR3 length: 15 residues. The CDR3 region is CVSSFGNSTNEKLFF. As DNA, the CDR3 is TGTGTCAGCAGTTTCGGGAACTCTACCAATGAAAAACTGTTTTTT.

In this sample, this clonotype is medium-sized (0.01 to 0.1%). The gene calls are TRBV4-2 and TRBJ2-1; possibly TRBD1 for D (5 bases). There are 17 residues in the CDR3. CDR1 is LGHNA, CDR2 YNFKEQ, per germline. V was clipped by 0 bases and J by 6 bases, with 18 bases between them. As DNA, the CDR3 is TGTGCCAGCAGCCAAGATTGGGGCGCTAGAGTGGGCAATGAGCAGTTCTTC. As protein: CASSQDWGARVGNEQFF.

Remarks on this clonotype: Germline and junction disagree at one end, which may indicate a read error. This chain connects TRBV28 to TRBJ2-4; D remains ambiguous. Germline V gene data show CDR1 as MDHEN and CDR2 as SYDVKM. CDR3 length equals 15 residues. The CDR3 region has the DNA TGTGCCAGGAGCCCACCCGGGTTGGCCAGAAACATTCGGTACTTC. Translation: CARSPPGLARNIRYF.

This clonotype has a single count. The chain couples TRBV5-1 to TRBJ2-4, with a possible D match to TRBD1 (7 bases). The length of the CDR3 is 17 residues. Trimming stripped 2 bases from V and 0 bases from J, with 15 bases between. Germline V gene data show CDR1 as SGHRS and CDR2 as YFSETQ. CDR3 sequence: CASSLGGTELAKNIQYF. The CDR3 bases are TGCGCCAGCAGCTTAGGAGGGACAGAGCTAGCCAAAAACATTCAGTACTTC.